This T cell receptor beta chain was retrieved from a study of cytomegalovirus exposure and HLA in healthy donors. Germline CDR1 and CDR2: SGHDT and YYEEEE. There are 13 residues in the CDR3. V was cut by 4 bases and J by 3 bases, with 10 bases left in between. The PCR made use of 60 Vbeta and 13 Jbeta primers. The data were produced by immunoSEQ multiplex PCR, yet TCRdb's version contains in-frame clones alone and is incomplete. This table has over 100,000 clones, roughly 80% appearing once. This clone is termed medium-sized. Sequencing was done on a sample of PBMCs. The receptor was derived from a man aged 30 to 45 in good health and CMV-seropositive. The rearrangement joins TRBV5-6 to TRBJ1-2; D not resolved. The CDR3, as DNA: TGTGCCAGCAGCACCGACGGGGACTATGGCTACACCTTC. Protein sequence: CASSTDGDYGYTF.